The 19 T cell receptor beta chains below come from one sample, sequenced in a study of shared clonotypes between healthy human individuals. Assay: immunoSEQ multiplex PCR; the TCRdb copy retains only in-frame clones and omits some. The sample lists over 1.5 million clones; nearly 99% were seen once. The sequenced material came from naive CD4+ T cells sorted from blood. Noted subset: CD45RA+ positively selected. All receptors come from a man aged 25 to 45 in good health.

Remarks on this clone: The sample holds other DNA sequences that translate to the same CDR3. This chain links TRBV7-2 with TRBJ2-7, with 9 bases that match TRBD2. Germline V lookup: CDR1 SGHTA, CDR2 FQGNSA. Trimming at V came to 1 base and at J to 2 bases, leaving 3 bases not matched to a gene. This CDR3 has 15 amino acids. The CDR3 loop is CASSLGLAGTYEQYF. The CDR3 nucleotides read TGTGCCAGCAGCTTAGGTCTAGCGGGAACCTACGAGCAGTACTTC.

The chain combines TRBV7-9 with TRBJ1-1; 7 bases are a match to TRBD1. CDR1 and CDR2 from the germline V gene are SEHNR and FQNEAQ (reference sequence). This CDR3 region has 13 residues. V shed 5 bases and J 5 bases; nucleotides not matched to a gene: 5. The CDR3 DNA is TGTGCCAGCAGCATAACCAGGGGGACTGAAGCTTTCTTT. Translation gives CASSITRGTEAFF. The full variable domain, completed using reference TRBV7-9 and TRBJ1-1, is DTGVSQNPRHKITKRGQNVTFRCDPISEHNRLYWYRQTLGQGPEFLTYFQNEAQLEKSRLLSDRFSAERPKGSFSTLEIQRTEQGDSAMYLCASSITRGTEAFFGQGTRLTVV.

J is TRBJ2-1 and V is TRBV9; tentative D call: TRBD2 (5 bases). V gave up 1 base and J gave up 2 bases, with 10 bases separating them. The CDR3 runs 15 residues. CDR1 and CDR2 (germline): SGDLS, YYNGEE. The CDR3 DNA follows: TGTGCCAGCAGCGTATCGGGAAATCCCTACAATGAGCAGTTCTTC. Amino acid sequence: CASSVSGNPYNEQFF.

This clone is a singleton in its sample. The chain employs TRBV9 and TRBJ1-4; 9 bases map to TRBD1. The CDR3 consists of 15 residues. The junction had 8 bases not matched to a gene; V was cut back by 4 bases and J by 7 bases. Germline CDR1 and CDR2: SGDLS and YYNGEE. The CDR3 bases are TGTGCCAGCAGCCCCCGGGACAGGGCGATTGAAAAACTGTTTTTT. Translated: CASSPRDRAIEKLFF.

The chain links TRBV7-9 to TRBJ2-7, with D tentatively TRBD1 (6 bases). The CDR3 totals 13 residues. Germline CDR1 and CDR2: SEHNR and FQNEAQ (reference sequence). The germline V and J ends were trimmed by 5 bases and 1 base, with 9 bases remaining between them. CDR3 loop: CASSRDTSYEQYF. The CDR3 DNA is TGTGCCAGCAGCCGGGACACTTCCTACGAGCAGTACTTC.

The genes are TRBV5-1 and TRBJ2-1; 8 positions match TRBD2. Per germline, CDR1 SGHRS and CDR2 YFSETQ. The J segment lost 9 bases and the V segment lost 4 bases, leaving 6 bases of the junction unmatched. This CDR3 has 13 amino acids. The CDR3 loop reads CASSLDSGVEQFF. Here the CDR3 DNA reads TGCGCCAGCAGCCTTGATAGCGGGGTTGAGCAGTTCTTC.

The genes are TRBV5-4 and TRBJ2-7; TRBD1 matches 8 bases. CDR1 and CDR2 from the germline V gene are SGHNT and YYREEE (reference sequence). J was trimmed by 3 bases and V by 4 bases; bases with no gene match: 3. The CDR3 sequence is 13 residues long. The CDR3 protein is CASSRDRLYEQYF. CDR3 coding DNA: TGTGCCAGCAGCCGGGACAGGCTCTACGAGCAGTACTTC. Using reference TRBV5-4 and TRBJ2-7 for the parts outside the CDR3, the full variable domain is ETGVTQSPTHLIKTRGQQVTLRCSSQSGHNTVSWYQQALGQGPQFIFQYYREEENGRGNFPPRFSGLQFPNYSSELNVNALELDDSALYLCASSRDRLYEQYFGPGTRLTVT.

V is TRBV14 and J is TRBJ1-2; maybe TRBD1 (6 bases). The V and J ends lost 2 bases and 7 bases respectively, with 17 bases between them. The CDR3 sequence is 15 residues long. The germline V gene has CDR1 SGHDN and CDR2 FVKESK. The CDR3 reads CASSQRGGGGFGYTF. CDR3 bases: TGTGCCAGCAGCCAACGGGGCGGCGGGGGCTTTGGCTACACCTTC.

This rearrangement joins TRBV19 to TRBJ1-2, with D hard to call. The V gene's germline CDR1 is LNHDA and CDR2 SQIVND (reference sequence). The length of the CDR3 is 16 residues. V was shortened by 1 base and J by 0 bases, with 12 bases between the two germline ends. This chain's CDR3 is CASSIAHSTSNYGYTF. CDR3 bases: TGTGCCAGTAGTATAGCTCACTCAACGTCTAACTATGGCTACACCTTC. The full variable domain, with the rest looked up from reference TRBV19 and TRBJ1-2, is DGGITQSPKYLFRKEGQNVTLSCEQNLNHDAMYWYRQDPGQGLRLIYYSQIVNDFQKGDIAEGYSVSREKKESFPLTVTSAQKNPTAFYLCASSIAHSTSNYGYTFGSGTRLTVV.

The chain combines TRBV19 with TRBJ2-3; 7 positions agree with TRBD1. The junction had 8 bases not matched to a gene; V was cut back by 3 bases and J by 2 bases. Germline-derived CDR1 and CDR2 are LNHDA and SQIVND (reference sequence). The CDR3 runs 16 residues. The CDR3 protein is CASSISRGQVTDTQYF. CDR3 coding DNA: TGTGCCAGTAGTATCTCGAGGGGGCAAGTCACAGATACGCAGTATTTT.

The chain employs TRBV7-6 and TRBJ2-2; TRBD1 aligns across 12 bases. The CDR3 sequence is 17 residues long. The germline V gene has CDR1 SGHVS and CDR2 FNYEAQ. The trim removed 2 bases at V and 5 bases at J, leaving 6 bases unmatched. The DNA of the CDR3 is TGTGCCAGCAGCTTATGGGACAGGGGGCCTCGTACCGGGGAGCTGTTTTTT. This sequence encodes CASSLWDRGPRTGELFF.

The rearrangement uses TRBV5-1 and TRBJ2-7, with D perhaps matching TRBD1 or TRBD2 (5 bases each). Germline V gives CDR1 SGHRS, CDR2 YFSETQ. This CDR3 is built from 14 residues. V lost 4 bases, J lost 7 bases, and 18 bases lay in between. In DNA, the CDR3 is TGCGCCAGCAGCCCGGGGCGGGCCCCCCTGGAGCAGTACTTC. This encodes CASSPGRAPLEQYF.

This clone was counted a single time. J is TRBJ2-7 and V is TRBV14; D is unresolved. The germline CDR1 and CDR2 sequences are SGHDN and FVKESK. The CDR3 totals 14 residues. The V end was cut by 0 bases, the J end by 4 bases, with 10 bases between. In DNA, the CDR3 is TGTGCCAGCAGCCAAGATCTCGTTGTTTACGAGCAGTACTTC. Residues: CASSQDLVVYEQYF.

The chain joins TRBV15 to TRBJ2-1, with a weak D call TRBD2 (6 bases). Between the trimmed V and J ends, which lost 0 bases and 3 bases, there was a span of 12 bases. Germline loops: CDR1 LNHNV, CDR2 YYDKDF (reference sequence). The CDR3 is 16 residues long. CDR3 protein: CATSRDGGVLYNEQFF. The CDR3 coding sequence is TGTGCCACCAGCAGAGACGGCGGGGTCCTCTACAATGAGCAGTTCTTC.

This clone occurred once. This chain connects TRBV10-3 to TRBJ1-3, with D hard to call. This CDR3 spans 15 amino acids. V lost 4 bases to trimming and J lost 2 bases, with 12 bases between them. Germline V gene lookup returns CDR1 ENHRY and CDR2 SYGVKD. The CDR3, as DNA: TGTGCCATCAGTGGAAGCGGAGGAGCTGGAAACACCATATATTTT. Its protein is CAISGSGGAGNTIYF.

This clone has only one observation. The chain employs TRBV5-5 and TRBJ2-3, with D possibly being TRBD1 or TRBD2 (5 bases each). Germline V gene lookup returns CDR1 SGHKS and CDR2 YYEKEE (reference sequence). There are 16 residues in the CDR3. The V gene lost 4 bases and the J gene lost 6 bases, with 21 bases spanning the gap. The CDR3 region has the DNA TGTGCCAGCAGCCCCTCCGGGACGGAGAGTGTGGATACGCAGTATTTT. Its translation: CASSPSGTESVDTQYF.

The chain combines TRBV19 with TRBJ2-7, with 13 bases fitting TRBD2. This CDR3 has 17 residues. V shed 5 bases and J 4 bases; nucleotides not matched to a gene: 11. The germline CDR1 and CDR2 sequences are LNHDA and SQIVND (reference sequence). CDR3 sequence (DNA): TGTGCCAGTAGTGGAAACCCGGGACTAGCGGGAAGGTACGAGCAGTACTTC. As protein: CASSGNPGLAGRYEQYF.

The CDR3 region has the DNA TGCGCCAGCAGCTGGGGTGGAGGGGATACGCAGTATTTT. Its protein is CASSWGGGDTQYF. V is TRBV5-1 and J is TRBJ2-3; TRBD2 is a possible D gene (6 bases). V was cut by 3 bases and J by 6 bases, with 11 bases left in between. Per the germline V gene, CDR1 is SGHRS and CDR2 is YFSETQ. The CDR3 runs 13 residues.

The genes are TRBV28 and TRBJ2-7; 10 nucleotides match TRBD2. CDR3 size: 16 residues. Germline CDR1 reads MDHEN; CDR2 reads SYDVKM. The ends lost 6 bases at V and 7 bases at J; junction bases unmatched: 15. This CDR3 reads CASRTSLAGEEWEQYF. The CDR3 region has the DNA TGTGCCAGCAGGACTAGCCTAGCGGGAGAGGAGTGGGAGCAGTACTTC.